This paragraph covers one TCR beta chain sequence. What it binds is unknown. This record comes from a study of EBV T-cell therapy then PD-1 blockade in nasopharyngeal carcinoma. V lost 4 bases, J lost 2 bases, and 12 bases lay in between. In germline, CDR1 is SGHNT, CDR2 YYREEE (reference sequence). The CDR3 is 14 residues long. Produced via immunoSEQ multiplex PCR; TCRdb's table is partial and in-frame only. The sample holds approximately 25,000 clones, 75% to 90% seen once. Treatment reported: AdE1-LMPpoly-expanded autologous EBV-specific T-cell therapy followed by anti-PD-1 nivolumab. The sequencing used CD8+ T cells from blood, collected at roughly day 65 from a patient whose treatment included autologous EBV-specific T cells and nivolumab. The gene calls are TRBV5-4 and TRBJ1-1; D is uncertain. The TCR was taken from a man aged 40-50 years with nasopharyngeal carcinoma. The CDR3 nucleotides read TGTGCCAGCAGCCCGGGCGGTCCCAACACTGAAGCTTTCTTT. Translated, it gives CASSPGGPNTEAFF. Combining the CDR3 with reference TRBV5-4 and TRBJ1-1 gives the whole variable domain ETGVTQSPTHLIKTRGQQVTLRCSSQSGHNTVSWYQQALGQGPQFIFQYYREEENGRGNFPPRFSGLQFPNYSSELNVNALELDDSALYLCASSPGGPNTEAFFGQGTRLTVV.